This T cell receptor (beta chain) was captured in a study of cytomegalovirus exposure and HLA in healthy donors. Study context: Tens of millions of unique TCR sequences came from HLA-typed donors in an early release.

Germline V CDR1 and CDR2: SNHLY, FYNNEI. V gave up 7 bases and J gave up 6 bases; unmatched junction bases: 8. The CDR3 has 13 amino acids. Donors counted as nominally healthy when sampled, yet unrecorded immune exposures were likely. Primers for the PCR totalled 60 Vbeta and 13 Jbeta. Assay: immunoSEQ multiplex PCR; the TCRdb copy retains only in-frame clones and omits some. The table shows over 150,000 clones, with 80% to 90% occurring only once. The source is a male donor in good health and CMV-seronegative. Sequencing was carried out using PBMCs. The chain employs TRBV2 and TRBJ2-7; 8 nucleotides align to TRBD1. The CDR3 sequence is CASTLTGVGEQYF. DNA of the CDR3: TGTGCCAGCACACTGACAGGGGTTGGCGAGCAGTACTTC.